The present entry profiles one T cell receptor beta chain with its context. Its antigen is as yet unknown. Mismatch with germline at one junction end may stem from a read error. Time point of the sample: newly diagnosed GD, antithyroid drugs for less than 3 months. The TCR library was prepared using RNA isolated from PBMCs. These data originate in a study of regulatory T cells in long-lasting Graves disease. The CDR3 is 15 amino acids. Germline V gives CDR1 MDHEN, CDR2 SYDVKM. Findings of the study overall: Persistent cases of Graves' showed reduced TCR diversity relative to newly diagnosed patients.

CDR3-region Arm-PCR and iRepertoire HTBI primers produced the TCR beta libraries. TCRdb re-called the multiplex PCR reads with MiXCR, one entry per CDR3 protein. This table holds around 450,000 distinct CDR3 sequences, 15% to 20% found once. These records were also assigned to another study, of T cells in Graves' hyperthyroidism and ophthalmopathy.

The sequencing here drew on peripheral blood mononuclear cells (PBMCs), taken at new diagnosis, from a patient treated with antithyroid drugs. The V gene is TRBV28, the J gene TRBJ2-7, with D possibly being TRBD1 (6 bases). This clonotype originated in a middle-aged man with Graves disease. The CDR3 bases are TGTGCCAGCAGTTCCGCCGACAGGTCCTCCTACGAGCAGTGCTTC. This codes for CASSSADRSSYEQCF.